Each of the 18 T cell receptor beta chains below was sequenced from the same sample in a study of patients and donors after allogeneic stem cell transplantation. TCRdb fed the RT-PCR reads into MiXCR, producing one record per CDR3 protein. Among about 74,000 distinct CDR3 sequences listed, about 25% were seen once. The specimen was blood, either unsorted or a sorted T cell fraction (not recorded which). The receptors were sampled from a human donor who was either an allogeneic HSCT recipient or a stem cell or donor lymphocyte infusion donor (not recorded which). It is not recorded whose cells these are; they may come from a transplant donor.

This clonotype was recorded a few times. The chain uses TRBV18 and TRBJ1-2; no definite D call. The CDR3 is 13 amino acids. Germline CDR1 reads KGHSH; CDR2 reads LQKENI. The ends were cut back, 2 bases at V and 7 bases at J, with 11 bases in the middle. DNA of the CDR3: TGTGCCAGCTCACCAGACACTTGGGGTGGCTACACCTTC. Protein sequence: CASSPDTWGGYTF.

V gene TRBV9 combines with J gene TRBJ1-2, with D perhaps matching TRBD1 (5 bases). The CDR3 length is 14 residues. Per germline, CDR1 SGDLS and CDR2 YYNGEE. The V end was cut by 0 bases, the J end by 2 bases, with 8 bases between. CDR3 sequence: CASSVGGGNYGYTF. The DNA of the CDR3 is TGTGCCAGCAGCGTAGGTGGGGGGAACTATGGCTACACCTTC.

This chain links TRBV7-3 with TRBJ2-3, with D hard to call. In germline, CDR1 is SGHTA, CDR2 FQGTGA. This CDR3 spans 14 amino acids. V was clipped by 1 base and J by 2 bases, with 7 bases between them. The CDR3 spells CASSLSWSTDTQYF. The CDR3 nucleotides are TGTGCCAGCAGCTTAAGCTGGTCCACAGATACGCAGTATTTT.

This chain links TRBV20-1 with TRBJ1-1; TRBD1 matches 7 bases. The CDR3 is 14 amino acids. CDR1 is DFQATT, CDR2 SNEGSKA, per germline (reference sequence). V lost 3 bases and J lost 1; bases outside the gene matches: 5. This CDR3 reads CSARGDRWNTEAFF. The CDR3 DNA sequence: TGCAGTGCTAGGGGGGACAGATGGAACACTGAAGCTTTCTTT.

The V call is TRBV5-1, the J call TRBJ2-2, with 9 bases identical to TRBD1. The germline V gene encodes CDR1 SGHRS and CDR2 YFSETQ. CDR3 length: 17 amino acids. The V segment lost 5 bases and the J segment 3 bases; nucleotides outside the gene matches: 11. DNA for the CDR3: TGCGCCAGCAGAGGGGACAGGGCGATCGTGGACACCGGGGAGCTGTTTTTT. It translates to CASRGDRAIVDTGELFF.

The V gene is TRBV7-8, the J gene TRBJ1-2; no clear D. CDR3 length: 13 amino acids. CDR1 and CDR2 (germline): SGHVS, FQNEAQ. The germline V and J ends were trimmed by 5 bases and 4 bases, with 11 bases remaining between them. The chain's CDR3 is CASSQQIFYGYTF. The CDR3 nucleotides read TGTGCCAGCAGCCAGCAGATCTTCTATGGCTACACCTTC.

This clonotype appeared a few times. The chain links TRBV20-1 to TRBJ2-7; TRBD2 aligns across 11 bases. V was pared by 2 bases and J by 4 bases, with 10 bases of the junction left unmatched. The CDR3 has 16 amino acids. Germline CDR1 reads DFQATT; CDR2 reads SNEGSKA (reference sequence). CDR3 nucleotides: TGCAGTGCTAGACTCCCAACTAGCGGGAGTCGGTACGAGCAGTACTTC. Translating it yields CSARLPTSGSRYEQYF.

This rearrangement joins TRBV5-1 to TRBJ2-5, with D possibly being TRBD1 (7 bases). This CDR3 region has 15 residues. V was cut by 4 bases and J by 3 bases, with 16 bases left in between. The germline V gene has CDR1 SGHRS and CDR2 YFSETQ. The chain's CDR3 is CASSRGTGTEETQYF. In nucleotides, the CDR3 is TGCGCCAGCAGCCGGGGGACCGGGACAGAAGAGACCCAGTACTTC.

J is TRBJ2-1 and V is TRBV27; D unclear. CDR1 and CDR2 (germline): MNHEY, SMNVEV (reference sequence). V was clipped by 2 bases and J by 3 bases, with 8 bases between them. The CDR3 extends over 14 amino acids. CDR3 sequence reads: CASSLVGSYNEQFF. The CDR3 nucleotides are TGTGCCAGCAGTTTAGTGGGCAGCTACAATGAGCAGTTCTTC.

V usage is TRBV28 and J usage is TRBJ1-1; the D gene is possibly TRBD1 (5 bases). The CDR3 runs to 12 residues. The germline V gene has CDR1 MDHEN and CDR2 SYDVKM. Trimming stripped 6 bases from V and 2 bases from J, with 7 bases between. The CDR3 DNA reads as TGTGCCAGCAGGGGACTTAACACTGAAGCTTTCTTT. Its protein is CASRGLNTEAFF.

The chain joins TRBV24-1 to TRBJ2-7; D might be TRBD1 or TRBD2, each matching 5 bases. V lost 6 bases and J 0 bases, leaving 11 bases between the germline ends. The length of the CDR3 is 14 residues. The germline gives CDR1 KGHDR, CDR2 SFDVKD. The CDR3 sequence: CATSTGTSSYEQYF. DNA of the CDR3: TGTGCCACCAGTACCGGGACGAGCTCCTACGAGCAGTACTTC.

This clonotype was picked up a small number of times. J is TRBJ2-1 and V is TRBV20-1; TRBD2 is a possible D gene (5 bases). V lost 6 bases, J lost 1 base, and 19 bases lay in between. The CDR3 spans 16 residues. Germline values: CDR1 DFQATT, CDR2 SNEGSKA (reference sequence). The CDR3 DNA reads TGCAGTGCGCCCCCGGCGGGTTTTGAGTCCTACAATGAGCAGTTCTTC. It encodes CSAPPAGFESYNEQFF.

The chain couples TRBV20-1 to TRBJ1-1; D is possibly TRBD1 (6 bases). The germline V gene has CDR1 DFQATT and CDR2 SNEGSKA (reference sequence). With 5 bases removed from V and 4 bases from J, the gap between germline ends came to 14 bases. CDR3 length: 13 residues. The CDR3 sequence: CSAWQGTGTEAFF. The CDR3 bases are TGCAGTGCTTGGCAGGGGACGGGCACTGAAGCTTTCTTT.

The rearrangement joins TRBV21-1 to TRBJ1-6; the table's D call TRBD1 went unverified against the DNA. TRBV21-1 is a documented pseudogene. The CDR3 spans 15 residues. CDR3 in amino acids: CASKTGGAPNSPLHF. Written as DNA, the CDR3 is TGTGCCAGCAAGACAGGGGGCGCTCCCAATTCACCCCTCCACTTT.

The chain recombines TRBV7-9 with TRBJ2-5; D is uncertain. CDR1 is SEHNR, CDR2 FQNEAQ, per germline (reference sequence). The CDR3 runs to 13 residues. V was shortened by 2 bases and J by 4 bases, with 8 bases between the two germline ends. The CDR3 nucleotides read TGTGCCAGCAGCTTAAGTGGAGTAGAGACCCAGTACTTC. This translates into CASSLSGVETQYF.

This clonotype turned up a few times. This sequence joins TRBV7-3 and TRBJ2-7; TRBD1 aligns across 8 bases. The length of the CDR3 is 15 residues. With V trimmed by 0 bases and J by 3 bases, 4 bases remained unmatched. CDR1 is SGHTA, CDR2 FQGTGA, per germline. DNA for the CDR3: TGTGCCAGCAGCTTAACGGGGACAGGCCTCTACGAGCAGTACTTC. Amino acids: CASSLTGTGLYEQYF. Variable domain in full (rest from reference TRBV7-3 and TRBJ2-7): GAGVSQTPSNKVTEKGKYVELRCDPISGHTALYWYRQSLGQGPEFLIYFQGTGAADDSGLPNDRFFAVRPEGSVSTLKIQRTERGDSAVYLCASSLTGTGLYEQYFGPGTRLTVT.

This clonotype was picked up a small number of times. The chain employs TRBV5-1 and TRBJ2-3; 9 nucleotides line up with TRBD2. CDR1 and CDR2 from the germline V gene are SGHRS and YFSETQ. After removal of 4 bases from V and 3 bases from J, the junction contained 6 bases not matched to a gene. This CDR3 has 15 amino acids. The DNA for the CDR3 is TGCGCCAGCAGCGCCCCCCTAGCGGGGACAGATACGCAGTATTTT. It codes for CASSAPLAGTDTQYF.

This clonotype was seen only a few times. V gene TRBV11-3 combines with J gene TRBJ2-1, with 11 bases identical to TRBD2. The germline V gene has CDR1 SGHNT and CDR2 YENEEA. CDR3 length equals 15 residues. J gave up 8 bases and V 5 bases, and 8 bases lay outside the gene matches. In nucleotides, the CDR3 is TGTGCCAGCAGCGCGACTAGCGGGACATACTATGAGCAGTTCTTC. This translates into CASSATSGTYYEQFF.